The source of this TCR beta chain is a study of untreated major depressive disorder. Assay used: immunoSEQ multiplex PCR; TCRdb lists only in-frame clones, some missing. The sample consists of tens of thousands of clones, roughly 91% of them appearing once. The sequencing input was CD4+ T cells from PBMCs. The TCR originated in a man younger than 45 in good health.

CDR3 sequence reads: CSVDTTGTWGYTF. As DNA, the CDR3 is TGCAGCGTTGATACGACGGGGACCTGGGGCTACACCTTC. The chain links TRBV29-1 to TRBJ1-2, with D tentatively TRBD1 (5 bases). With 3 bases removed from V and 8 bases from J, the gap between germline ends came to 16 bases. Germline assignment: CDR1 SQVTM and CDR2 ANQGSEA. The CDR3 sequence is 13 residues long.